The present entry profiles one T cell receptor beta chain with its context. The source of the sample is a study of blood T cell repertoires in COVID-19. Profiled with immunoSEQ multiplex PCR; TCRdb holds only in-frame clones, not every one. The sample contains about 300,000 clones, about nine tenths of which appear only once. The V end lost 4 bases, the J end lost 3 bases, and 7 bases lay between the germline ends. Looked up from germline, CDR1 is LGHNA and CDR2 is YSLEER. The CDR3 contains 13 residues. Those enrolled, adults aged about 18 to 89 years, came from around 25 US areas. This rearrangement joins TRBV4-3 to TRBJ1-5, with D uncertain. Sequenced sample: PBMCs or T cells enriched from blood (not recorded which). This clonotype was sampled from a man aged 55-75 years who had recovered from COVID-19. The CDR3 reads CASSRAINQPQHF. The CDR3 DNA sequence: TGCGCCAGCAGCCGAGCGATCAATCAGCCCCAGCATTTT.